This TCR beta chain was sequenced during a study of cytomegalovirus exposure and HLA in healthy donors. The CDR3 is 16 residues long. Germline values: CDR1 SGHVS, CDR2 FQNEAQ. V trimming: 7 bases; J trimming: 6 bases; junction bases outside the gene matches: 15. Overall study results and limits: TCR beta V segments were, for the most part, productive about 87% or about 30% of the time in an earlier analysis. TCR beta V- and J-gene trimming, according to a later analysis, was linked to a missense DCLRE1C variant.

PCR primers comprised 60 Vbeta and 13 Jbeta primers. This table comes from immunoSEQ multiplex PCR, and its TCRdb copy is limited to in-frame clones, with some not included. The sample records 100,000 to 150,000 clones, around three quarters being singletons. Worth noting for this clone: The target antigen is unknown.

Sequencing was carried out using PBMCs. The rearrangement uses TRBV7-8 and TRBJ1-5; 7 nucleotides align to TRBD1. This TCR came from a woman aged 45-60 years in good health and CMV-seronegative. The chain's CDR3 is CASNTFADRSGQPQHF. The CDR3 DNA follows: TGTGCCAGCAATACCTTCGCGGACAGGTCTGGTCAGCCCCAGCATTTT. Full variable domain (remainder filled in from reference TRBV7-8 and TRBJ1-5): GAGVSQSPRYKVAKRGQDVALRCDPISGHVSLFWYQQALGQGPEFLTYFQNEAQLDKSGLPSDRFFAERPEGSVSTLKIQRTQQEDSAVYLCASNTFADRSGQPQHFGDGTRLSIL.